The rows below give T cell receptor beta chains drawn from one sample of a study of CD8 T cells in ankylosing spondylitis. TCRdb itself ran the 5' RACE reads through MiXCR, one entry per CDR3 protein. This sample yields some 220,000 distinct CDR3 sequences, of which 8% to 9% are seen a single time; roughly 4.9% belongs to the top ten. Sequencing input: blood, either unsorted or a sorted T cell fraction (not recorded which). These receptor sequences come from a female donor with ankylosing spondylitis or in good health (not recorded which). The CDR3 runs from the conserved cysteine through the conserved F or W. Clone size is given for some rows only: seen once, a few or many times, or a class if the clone is expanded.

size	V	CDR3
few	TRBV7-2	CASRLGLVADTQYF
few	TRBV7-2	CASSLWVEAEAFF
few	TRBV25-1	CASRAGYGEGVNTEAFF
-	TRBV5-4	CASSLGRGSGSADTQYF
many	TRBV3-1	CASSQDHRDRETQYF
many	TRBV7-8	CASSHLGETQYF
many	TRBV18	CASSLDRDSGVSPLHF
-	TRBV6-5	CASSYGSVGSLYNEQFF
many	TRBV12-3/TRBV12-4	CASSPRGAYNEQFF
many	TRBV7-9	CASSFKGGQETQYF
few	TRBV6-2/TRBV6-3	CASSLPPEQYF
many	TRBV5-1	CASSLDSPRETQYF
-	TRBV9	CASSVEGDSGNTIYF
many	TRBV10-3	CAISEVGGELFF
-	TRBV20-1	CSARVGFRGRGSMNEQFF
many	TRBV12-3/TRBV12-4	CASSSSPGGFREYEQYF
few	TRBV7-9	CASSLGPALNEQFF
-	TRBV7-2	CASSPWGGVGSYNEQFF
-	TRBV20-1	CSARDGGQGVSPLHF
-	TRBV6-2/TRBV6-3	CASSSSPGTNIQYF
many	TRBV7-2	CASSLGRIQEAFF
many	TRBV20-1	CSARVQGLTFF
many	TRBV20-1	CSAPPPGTGYTF
-	TRBV7-2	CASSTWTTKNSPLHF
many	TRBV4-3	CASSSQAYSNQPQHF
few	TRBV2	CASSPGLAGGRETQYF
many	TRBV12-3/TRBV12-4	CASSIWNTEAFF
-	TRBV5-6	CASSPVREGPTGELFF
many	TRBV12-3/TRBV12-4	CASSLGRRTGELFF
many	TRBV29-1	CSASTSGSTDTQYF
-	TRBV6-5	CASSNSGGRTEELFF
many	TRBV7-6	CASSLGRELFF
-	TRBV7-2	CASSLTYDRYPYEQYF
many	TRBV7-2	CASSPTGGGGYTF
many	TRBV10-3	CAIRQGGENIQYF
many	TRBV20-1	CSARTSSGYEQYF
few	TRBV5-4	CASSLWGRSTEAFF
many	TRBV3-1	CASSPSDGGANDNEQFF
many	TRBV12-3/TRBV12-4	CATLWGKATDTQYF
many	TRBV6-2/TRBV6-3	CASDSVMETQYF
many	TRBV11-2	CASSLGGQAYTGELFF
many	TRBV20-1	CSARTGRNYGYTF
-	TRBV28	CASSRTSGRTYEQYF
many	TRBV5-1	CASSLTPREPGGPYEAFF
many	TRBV12-3/TRBV12-4	CASSSRSGGSYNEQFF
many	TRBV29-1	CSVDRTGGGFEAFF
many	TRBV10-1	CASSSSGSGNEQFF